These T cell receptor beta chains were read from a single sample in a study of cytomegalovirus exposure and HLA in healthy donors. The repertoire was sequenced with immunoSEQ multiplex PCR; TCRdb's copy has only in-frame clones and lacks some. The sample holds some 150,000 clones, around 78% seen once. Sequenced sample: PBMCs. The receptors were gathered from a female donor in good health and CMV-seropositive. The CDR3 runs from the conserved cysteine through the conserved F or W. A D gene is named only where the DNA matches it firmly. Clone size is shown for a subset of rows, as once, few, many or a class of expanded clone.

cdr3_nt | cdr3_aa | v_call | clone_size | d_call | j_call
TGCGCCAGCAGCTTGGGACTCACCGACAGGGGGCAGTACTTC | CASSLGLTDRGQYF | TRBV5-1 | NA | TRBD1 | TRBJ2-5
TGTGCCAGTAGTAGGACAGGGGGCGCCGCATATAGCAATCAGCCCCAGCATTTT | CASSRTGGAAYSNQPQHF | TRBV19 | NA | TRBD1 | TRBJ1-5
TGTGCCAGTAGCGACAGGGGGGGGACTAATGAAAAACTGTTTTTT | CASSDRGGTNEKLFF | TRBV19 | NA | TRBD1 | TRBJ1-4
TGTGCCAGCAGACTTAACGAGGGCGGCGTCTACCCCTTC | CASRLNEGGVYPF | TRBV7-9 | NA | NA | TRBJ1-2
TGCAGCGTTGAAGAACCGACGGGGAGCGCCTACGAGCAGTACTTC | CSVEEPTGSAYEQYF | TRBV29-1 | NA | NA | TRBJ2-7
TGTGCCAGCAGCTTGGGAGCAGGAGGAACGGAGACCCAGTACTTC | CASSLGAGGTETQYF | TRBV5-5 | NA | NA | TRBJ2-5
TGTGCCAGCAGGGGACAGCCCTATAGCAATCAGCCCCAGCATTTT | CASRGQPYSNQPQHF | TRBV28 | NA | TRBD1 | TRBJ1-5
TGCGCCAGCAGCTTTAGAGAGACCCAGTACTTC | CASSFRETQYF | TRBV5-1 | NA | NA | TRBJ2-5
TGCGCCAGCAGCGACGGGACAGGGAGTACCGGGGAGCTGTTTTTT | CASSDGTGSTGELFF | TRBV5-1 | NA | TRBD1 | TRBJ2-2
TGTGCCTGGAGAGAACCGGGACAGGGGGAGTCGGGCACTGAAGCTTTCTTT | CAWREPGQGESGTEAFF | TRBV30 | NA | TRBD1 | TRBJ1-1
TGTGCCAGCTCACCACCGGACAGGGGGACAAACACCATATATTTT | CASSPPDRGTNTIYF | TRBV18 | NA | TRBD1 | TRBJ1-3
TGTGCCAGCCGAAGCCCGCCCGGAGCTGGAAACACCATATATTTT | CASRSPPGAGNTIYF | TRBV2 | NA | NA | TRBJ1-3
TGCGCCAGCAGCCCGGGACTCCTAAACACCGGGGAGCTGTTTTTT | CASSPGLLNTGELFF | TRBV5-1 | NA | NA | TRBJ2-2
TGTGCCAGCAGTGAAGCAAACCCCGGACAGGGGAACTACAATGAGCAGTTCTTC | CASSEANPGQGNYNEQFF | TRBV6-1 | once | TRBD1 | TRBJ2-1
TGTGCCATCAGTGAGTCTAGGGACAGCCATACTCCCTACGAGCAGTACTTC | CAISESRDSHTPYEQYF | TRBV10-3 | NA | TRBD1 | TRBJ2-7
TGTGCCAGTAGTTTGGGGACAGGGCCCTCTTTCTCCTACGAGCAGTACTTC | CASSLGTGPSFSYEQYF | TRBV19 | NA | TRBD1 | TRBJ2-7
TGTGCCAGCAGTTCCGTTCGGGTGGGTAGTGGGTACGAGCAGTACTTC | CASSSVRVGSGYEQYF | TRBV6-5 | NA | NA | TRBJ2-7
TGTGCCAGCAGCCAAGGGACAGGGGGCGGGAGCACTGAAGCTTTCTTT | CASSQGTGGGSTEAFF | TRBV4-2 | NA | TRBD1 | TRBJ1-1
TGCGCCAGCAGTGATTCCTCTAGCGGTAGCACAGATACGCAGTATTTT | CASSDSSSGSTDTQYF | TRBV10-1 | NA | TRBD2 | TRBJ2-3
TGTGCCTGGAGGGAGGGTAGCGGGGGGAACACCGGGGAGCTGTTTTTT | CAWREGSGGNTGELFF | TRBV30 | NA | TRBD2 | TRBJ2-2
TGTGCCAGCAGCCCAGGGACAGGGGGCGGATATCGGACTGAAGCTTTCTTT | CASSPGTGGGYRTEAFF | TRBV5-6 | once | TRBD1 | TRBJ1-1
TGTGCCTGGGGCACAGGGCGAACAGATACGCAGTATTTT | CAWGTGRTDTQYF | TRBV7-9 | NA | NA | TRBJ2-3
TGCGCCAGCAGCTCACAGATGTCTGGGGCCAACGTCCTGACTTTC | CASSSQMSGANVLTF | TRBV5-1 | NA | NA | TRBJ2-6
TGTGCCAGCAGTGACAGAAACCCCGATAAGAACACAGATACGCAGTATTTT | CASSDRNPDKNTDTQYF | TRBV2 | NA | NA | TRBJ2-3
TGTGCCAGCAGAGTGGGGACACCCGGAAACACCATATATTTT | CASRVGTPGNTIYF | TRBV28 | NA | NA | TRBJ1-3
TGTGCCAGCTGTTCTTATTTAAGGTCGGGCGCGGGATGCTACGAGCAGTACTTC | CASCSYLRSGAGCYEQYF | TRBV27 | NA | NA | TRBJ2-7
TGTGCCAGCAGCGCTACTACGACAGGGGGCTCTGGCTACACCTTC | CASSATTTGGSGYTF | TRBV13 | NA | TRBD1 | TRBJ1-2
TGCGCCAGCAGCAGAGTGGGGACAGGGGCCACCGGGGAGCTGTTTTTT | CASSRVGTGATGELFF | TRBV5-1 | NA | TRBD1 | TRBJ2-2
TGTGCCAGCAGCCAAGAGGGGGCGGTTACGAATCAGCCCCAGCATTTT | CASSQEGAVTNQPQHF | TRBV5-4 | few | TRBD1 | TRBJ1-5
TGTGCCAGCAGTGCAACAGGGGAGTACACTGAAGCTTTCTTT | CASSATGEYTEAFF | TRBV28 | NA | TRBD1 | TRBJ1-1
TGTGCCAGCAGCGCTCAGGCTTATGGCTACACCTTC | CASSAQAYGYTF | TRBV9 | NA | NA | TRBJ1-2
TGTGCCAGCAGTGACCAATCTGGACAGCTTAATGAAAAACTGTTTTTT | CASSDQSGQLNEKLFF | TRBV25-1 | NA | NA | TRBJ1-4
TGTGCCAGCACCACCCGGGACAGGGGGAACTACGAGCAGTACTTC | CASTTRDRGNYEQYF | TRBV19 | NA | TRBD1 | TRBJ2-7